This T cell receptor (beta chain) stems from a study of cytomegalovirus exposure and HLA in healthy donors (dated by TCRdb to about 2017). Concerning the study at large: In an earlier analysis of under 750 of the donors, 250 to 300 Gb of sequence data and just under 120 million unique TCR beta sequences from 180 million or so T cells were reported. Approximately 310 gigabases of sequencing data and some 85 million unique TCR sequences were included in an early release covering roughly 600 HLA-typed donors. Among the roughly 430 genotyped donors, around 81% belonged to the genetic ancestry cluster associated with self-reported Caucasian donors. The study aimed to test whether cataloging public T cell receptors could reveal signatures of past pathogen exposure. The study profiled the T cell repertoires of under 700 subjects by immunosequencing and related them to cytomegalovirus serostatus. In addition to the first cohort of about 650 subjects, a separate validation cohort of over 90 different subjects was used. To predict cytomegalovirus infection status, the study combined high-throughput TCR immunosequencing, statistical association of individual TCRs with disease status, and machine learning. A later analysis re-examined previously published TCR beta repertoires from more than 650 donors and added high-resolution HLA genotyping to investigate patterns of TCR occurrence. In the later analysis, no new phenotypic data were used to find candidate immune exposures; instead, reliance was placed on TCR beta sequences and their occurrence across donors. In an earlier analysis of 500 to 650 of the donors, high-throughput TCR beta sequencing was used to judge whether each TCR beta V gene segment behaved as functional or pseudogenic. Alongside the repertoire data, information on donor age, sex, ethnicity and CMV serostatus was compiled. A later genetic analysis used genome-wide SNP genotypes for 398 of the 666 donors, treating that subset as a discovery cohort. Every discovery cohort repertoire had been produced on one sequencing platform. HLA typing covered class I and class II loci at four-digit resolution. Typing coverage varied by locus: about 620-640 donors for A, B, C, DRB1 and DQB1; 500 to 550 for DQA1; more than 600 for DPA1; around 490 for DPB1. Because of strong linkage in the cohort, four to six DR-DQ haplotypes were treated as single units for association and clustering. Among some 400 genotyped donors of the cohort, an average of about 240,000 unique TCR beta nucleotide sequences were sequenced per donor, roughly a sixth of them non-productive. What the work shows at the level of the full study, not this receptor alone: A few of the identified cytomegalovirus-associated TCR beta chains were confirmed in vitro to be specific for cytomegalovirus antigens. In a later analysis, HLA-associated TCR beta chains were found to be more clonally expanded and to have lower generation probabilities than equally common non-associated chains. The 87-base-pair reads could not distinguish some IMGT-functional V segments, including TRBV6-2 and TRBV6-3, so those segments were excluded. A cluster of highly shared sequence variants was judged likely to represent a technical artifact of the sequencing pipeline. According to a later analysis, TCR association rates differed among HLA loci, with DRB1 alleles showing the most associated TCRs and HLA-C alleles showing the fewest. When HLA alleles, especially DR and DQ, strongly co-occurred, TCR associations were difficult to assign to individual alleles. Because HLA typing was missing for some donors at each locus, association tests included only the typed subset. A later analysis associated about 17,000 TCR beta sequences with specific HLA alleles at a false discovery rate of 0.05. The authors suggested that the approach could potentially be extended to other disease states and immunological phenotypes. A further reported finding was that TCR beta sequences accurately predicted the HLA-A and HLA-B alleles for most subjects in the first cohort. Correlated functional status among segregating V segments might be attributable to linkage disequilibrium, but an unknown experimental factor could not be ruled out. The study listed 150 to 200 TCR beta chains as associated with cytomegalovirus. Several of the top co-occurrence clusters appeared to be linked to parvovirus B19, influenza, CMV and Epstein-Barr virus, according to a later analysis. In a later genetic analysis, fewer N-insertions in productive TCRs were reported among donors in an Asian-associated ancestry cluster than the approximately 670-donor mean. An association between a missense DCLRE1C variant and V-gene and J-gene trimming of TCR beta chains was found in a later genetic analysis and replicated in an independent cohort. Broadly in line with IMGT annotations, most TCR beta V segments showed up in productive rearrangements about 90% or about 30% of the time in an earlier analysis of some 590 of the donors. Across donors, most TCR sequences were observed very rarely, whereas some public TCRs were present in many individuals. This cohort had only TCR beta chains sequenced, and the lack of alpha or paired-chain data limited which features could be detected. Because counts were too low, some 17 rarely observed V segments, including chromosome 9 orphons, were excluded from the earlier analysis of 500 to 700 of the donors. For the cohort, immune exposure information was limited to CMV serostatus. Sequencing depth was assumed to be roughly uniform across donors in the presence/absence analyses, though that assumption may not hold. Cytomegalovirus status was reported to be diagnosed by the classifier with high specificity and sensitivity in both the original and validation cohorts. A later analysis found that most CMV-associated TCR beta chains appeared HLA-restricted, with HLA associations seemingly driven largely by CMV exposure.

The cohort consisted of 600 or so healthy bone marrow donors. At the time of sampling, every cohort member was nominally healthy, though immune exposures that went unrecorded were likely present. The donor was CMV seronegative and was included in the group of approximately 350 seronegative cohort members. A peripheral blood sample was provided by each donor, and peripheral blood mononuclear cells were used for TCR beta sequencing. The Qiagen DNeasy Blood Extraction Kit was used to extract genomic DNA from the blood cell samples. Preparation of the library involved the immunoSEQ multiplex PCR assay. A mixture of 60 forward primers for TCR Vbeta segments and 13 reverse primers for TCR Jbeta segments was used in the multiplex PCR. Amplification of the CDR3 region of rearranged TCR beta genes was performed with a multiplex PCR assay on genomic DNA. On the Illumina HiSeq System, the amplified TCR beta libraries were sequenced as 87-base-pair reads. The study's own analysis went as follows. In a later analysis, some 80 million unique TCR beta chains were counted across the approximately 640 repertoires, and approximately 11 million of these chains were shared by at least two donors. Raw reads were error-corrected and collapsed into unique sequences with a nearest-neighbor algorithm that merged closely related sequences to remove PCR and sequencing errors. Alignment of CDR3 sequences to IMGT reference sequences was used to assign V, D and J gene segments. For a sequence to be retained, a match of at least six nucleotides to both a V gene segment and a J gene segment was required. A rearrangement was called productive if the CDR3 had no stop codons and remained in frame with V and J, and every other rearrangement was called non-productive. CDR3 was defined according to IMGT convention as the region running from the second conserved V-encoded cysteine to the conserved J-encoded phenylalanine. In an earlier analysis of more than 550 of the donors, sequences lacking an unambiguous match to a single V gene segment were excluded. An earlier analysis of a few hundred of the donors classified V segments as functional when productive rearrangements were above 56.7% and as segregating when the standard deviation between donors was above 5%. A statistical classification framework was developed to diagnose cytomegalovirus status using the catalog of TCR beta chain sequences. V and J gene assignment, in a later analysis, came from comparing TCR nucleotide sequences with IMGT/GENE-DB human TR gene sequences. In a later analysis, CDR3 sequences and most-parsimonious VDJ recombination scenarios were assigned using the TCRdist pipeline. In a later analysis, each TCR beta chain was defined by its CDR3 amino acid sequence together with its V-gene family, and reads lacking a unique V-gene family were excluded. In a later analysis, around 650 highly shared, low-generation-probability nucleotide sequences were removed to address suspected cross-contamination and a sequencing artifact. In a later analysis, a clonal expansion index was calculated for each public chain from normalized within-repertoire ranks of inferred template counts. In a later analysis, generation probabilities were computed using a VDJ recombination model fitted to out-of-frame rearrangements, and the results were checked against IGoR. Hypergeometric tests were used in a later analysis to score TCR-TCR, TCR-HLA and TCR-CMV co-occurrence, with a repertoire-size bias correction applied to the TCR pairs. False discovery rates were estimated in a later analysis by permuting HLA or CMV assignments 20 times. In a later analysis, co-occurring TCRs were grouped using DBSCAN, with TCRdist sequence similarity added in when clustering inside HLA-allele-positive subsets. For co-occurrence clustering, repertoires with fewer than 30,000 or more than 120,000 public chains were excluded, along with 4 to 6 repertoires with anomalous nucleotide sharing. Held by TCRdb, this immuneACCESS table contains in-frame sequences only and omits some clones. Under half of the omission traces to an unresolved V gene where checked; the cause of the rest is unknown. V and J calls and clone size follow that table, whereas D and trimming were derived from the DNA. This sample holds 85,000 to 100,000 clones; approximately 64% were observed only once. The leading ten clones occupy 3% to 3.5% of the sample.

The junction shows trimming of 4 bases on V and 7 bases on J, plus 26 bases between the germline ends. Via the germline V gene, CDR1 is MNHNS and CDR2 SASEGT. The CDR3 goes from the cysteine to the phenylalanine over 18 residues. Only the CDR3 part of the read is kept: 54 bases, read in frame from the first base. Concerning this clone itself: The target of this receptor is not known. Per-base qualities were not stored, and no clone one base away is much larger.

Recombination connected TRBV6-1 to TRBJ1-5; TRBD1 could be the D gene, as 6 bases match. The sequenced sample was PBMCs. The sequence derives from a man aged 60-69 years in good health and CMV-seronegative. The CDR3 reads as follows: CASSVGAHRVWSMQPQHF. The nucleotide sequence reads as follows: TGTGCCAGCAGTGTGGGGGCCCACAGGGTTTGGAGTATGCAGCCCCAGCATTTT.